The entry below gives a single T cell receptor beta chain sequence along with its context. Its antigen target is currently unknown. Within one base of it there is no much larger clone, and no base qualities were kept. TCRbeta CDR3 regions were amplified from genomic DNA by means of the immunoSEQ Assay, a bias-controlled multiplex PCR. The source study handled its data this way. Within the assay, amplification of reference gene primers was used to estimate how many nucleated cells each sample contained. To quantify the absolute abundance of each unique TCRbeta CDR3 rearrangement, sequence reads were collapsed and filtered. Productive Simpson clonality was computed per sample as the square root of Simpson's diversity index over productive rearrangements. In TCRdb, the immuneACCESS table is reduced to in-frame sequences with V and J assigned. These tables do not hold every clone; where another copy was compared, an unresolved V gene accounts for under half, and the others remain unexplained. The DNA gave D and trimming, while V, J and clone size come from that table. The table for this sample lists some 31,000 clones; 92% of them were counted only once. Clones ranked in the top ten supply under 2.5% of the sample.

Here V drops 0 bases and J drops 9 bases, and the junction holds 4 bases not matched to any gene. CDR1 and CDR2, looked up from the germline V gene, are SGHDT and YYEEEE. The CDR3 goes from the cysteine to the phenylalanine over 15 residues. Of all the DNA, just the CDR3 is kept, 45 bases in frame from base 1. The sample belongs to a study of blood T cell repertoires in COVID-19 (dated by TCRdb to between 2020 and 2021). For the wider study: Samples from collaborators originated in the United States, Italy and Spain and spanned both the acute and convalescent phases of COVID-19. The samples were drawn from two sources: the first 160 participants of the ongoing ImmuneRACE study, and fewer than 1,500 subjects contributed by 6 global collaborators. The material from the prospective study consisted of cDNA or gDNA derived from T cells, B-cell-depleted T cells, or PBMCs. HLA class I and class II types, where available, came from metadata supplied by the sample provider rather than from assay-based typing. A de-identified subject ID, COVID-19 status, age in years and sex were almost always included in the sample metadata. The dataset comprised deeply sampled blood TCRbeta repertoires from subjects exposed to, actively infected with, or recovered from COVID-19. A freely available public database, intended as a resource for researchers studying the immune response to SARS-CoV-2, is where the repertoires were released. What the authors observed across the whole study: Clinical and demographic metadata were provided uncurated, with the amount varying by source and participant.

Collaborating institutions collected whole blood in K2EDTA tubes following their own protocols. For TCRbeta analysis, collaborators shipped samples as frozen whole blood, isolated PBMCs, or DNA extracted from either of those sample types. Material for sequencing was peripheral blood. The receptor comes from a man in his fifties with active COVID-19. This sequence uses TRBV5-6 and TRBJ2-1; the central 12 bases match TRBD2. This receptor carries the CDR3 CASSLGLAGVGEQFF. The nucleotide sequence is TGTGCCAGCAGCTTGGGACTAGCGGGAGTGGGTGAGCAGTTCTTC.